This T cell receptor (beta chain) was obtained from a study of control samples from healthy donors and cancer patients. CDR1 and CDR2 from the germline V gene are LGHNA and YNFKEQ. The ends were cut back, 1 base at V and 10 bases at J, with 14 bases in the middle. The CDR3 sequence is 14 residues long. Generated by immunoSEQ multiplex PCR, the TCRdb table keeps only in-frame clones and is missing some. The data contain some 140,000 clones, over 90% of them singletons. The chain couples TRBV4-2 to TRBJ2-1, with D possibly being TRBD2 (7 bases). Sequencing input: PBMCs. The clonotype originates from a man aged 60 to 75 with colorectal cancer. As DNA, the CDR3 is TGTGCCAGCAGCCAAGGGGGGGGCTCGGCGGAGCAGTTCTTC. This sequence encodes CASSQGGGSAEQFF.